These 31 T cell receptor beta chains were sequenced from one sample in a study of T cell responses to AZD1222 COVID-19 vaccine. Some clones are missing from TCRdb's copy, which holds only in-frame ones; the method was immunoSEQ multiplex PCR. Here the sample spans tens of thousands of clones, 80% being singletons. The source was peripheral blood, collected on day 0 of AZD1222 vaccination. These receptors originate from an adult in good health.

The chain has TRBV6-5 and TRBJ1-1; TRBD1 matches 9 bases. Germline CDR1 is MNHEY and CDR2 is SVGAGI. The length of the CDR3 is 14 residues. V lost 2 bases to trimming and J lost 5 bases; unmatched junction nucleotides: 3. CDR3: CASSYRTGETEAFF. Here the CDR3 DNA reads TGTGCCAGCAGTTACCGGACAGGGGAGACTGAAGCTTTCTTT.

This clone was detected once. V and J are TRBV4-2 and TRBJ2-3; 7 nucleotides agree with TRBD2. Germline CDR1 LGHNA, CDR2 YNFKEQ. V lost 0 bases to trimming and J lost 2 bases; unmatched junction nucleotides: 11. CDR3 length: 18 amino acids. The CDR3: CASSQDWSGRGSTDTQYF. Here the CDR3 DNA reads TGTGCCAGCAGCCAAGATTGGTCGGGGAGGGGTTCCACAGATACGCAGTATTTT.

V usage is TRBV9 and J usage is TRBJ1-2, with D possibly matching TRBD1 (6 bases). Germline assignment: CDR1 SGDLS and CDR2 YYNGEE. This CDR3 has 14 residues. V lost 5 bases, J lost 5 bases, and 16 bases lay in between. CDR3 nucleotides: TGTGCCAGCAGTAAACAGGGCTTGGGGTATGGCTACACCTTC. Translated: CASSKQGLGYGYTF.

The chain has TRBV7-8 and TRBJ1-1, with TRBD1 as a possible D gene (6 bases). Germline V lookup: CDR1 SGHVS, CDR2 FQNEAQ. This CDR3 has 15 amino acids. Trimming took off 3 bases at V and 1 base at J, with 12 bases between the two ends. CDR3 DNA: TGTGCCAGCAGCTTTAAACAGGGCCCGAACACTGAAGCTTTCTTT. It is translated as CASSFKQGPNTEAFF.

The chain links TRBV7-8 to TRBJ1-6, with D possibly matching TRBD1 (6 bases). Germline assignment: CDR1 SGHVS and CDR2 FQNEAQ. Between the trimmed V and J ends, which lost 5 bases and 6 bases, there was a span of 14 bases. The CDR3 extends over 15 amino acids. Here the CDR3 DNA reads TGTGCCAGCAGCCCGATCCTAGGGGGTAATTCACCCCTCCACTTT. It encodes CASSPILGGNSPLHF.

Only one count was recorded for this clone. The CDR3: CASSDRGRGNTIYF. DNA of the CDR3: TGCGCCAGCAGTGACAGGGGGCGTGGAAACACCATATATTTT. The rearrangement joins TRBV10-2 to TRBJ1-3; TRBD1 matches at 8 bases. Losses at the gene ends were 3 bases for V and 3 bases for J; bases not matched to a gene: 1. CDR1 WSHSY and CDR2 SAAADI come from the germline V gene. The CDR3 sequence is 14 residues long.

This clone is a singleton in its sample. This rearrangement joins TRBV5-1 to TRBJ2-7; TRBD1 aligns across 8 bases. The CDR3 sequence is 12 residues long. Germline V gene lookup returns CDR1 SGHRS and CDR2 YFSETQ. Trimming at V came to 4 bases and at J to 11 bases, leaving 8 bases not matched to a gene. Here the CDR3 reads CASSIDRGSKYF. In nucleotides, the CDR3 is TGCGCCAGCAGCATCGACAGGGGTTCGAAGTACTTC.

CDR3 residues: CASSPGQGAPQPQHF. Written as DNA, the CDR3 is TGTGCCAGCAGCCCGGGACAGGGGGCGCCTCAGCCCCAGCATTTT. This rearrangement joins TRBV5-5 to TRBJ1-5, with TRBD1 matching over 12 bases. V was clipped by 4 bases and J by 6 bases; unmatched bases: 5. Germline V gene data show CDR1 as SGHKS and CDR2 as YYEKEE (reference sequence). The CDR3 has 15 residues.

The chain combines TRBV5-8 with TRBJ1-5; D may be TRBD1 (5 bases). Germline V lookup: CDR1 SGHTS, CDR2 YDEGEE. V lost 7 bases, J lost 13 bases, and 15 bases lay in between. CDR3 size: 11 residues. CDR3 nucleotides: TGTGCCAGCTCGCGGACATTGGGTCAGCATTTT. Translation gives CASSRTLGQHF.

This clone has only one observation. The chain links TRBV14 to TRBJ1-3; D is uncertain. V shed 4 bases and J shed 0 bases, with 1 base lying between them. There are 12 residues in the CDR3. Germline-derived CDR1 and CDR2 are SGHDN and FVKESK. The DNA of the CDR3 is TGTGCCAGCAGCCCCTCTGGAAACACCATATATTTT. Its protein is CASSPSGNTIYF.

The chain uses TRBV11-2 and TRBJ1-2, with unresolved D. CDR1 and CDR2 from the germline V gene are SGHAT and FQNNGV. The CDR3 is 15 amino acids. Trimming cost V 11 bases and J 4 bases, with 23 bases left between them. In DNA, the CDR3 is TGTGCCCCCTCCGGGGTCCCCAATATGGGCTATGGCTACACCTTC. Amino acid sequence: CAPSGVPNMGYGYTF.

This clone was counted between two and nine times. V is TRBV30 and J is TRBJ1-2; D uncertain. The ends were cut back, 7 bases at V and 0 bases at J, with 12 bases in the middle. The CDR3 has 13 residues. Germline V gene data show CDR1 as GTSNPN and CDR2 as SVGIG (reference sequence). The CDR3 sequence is CASLDRTNYGYTF. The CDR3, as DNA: TGTGCCTCTCTGGACCGCACTAACTATGGCTACACCTTC.

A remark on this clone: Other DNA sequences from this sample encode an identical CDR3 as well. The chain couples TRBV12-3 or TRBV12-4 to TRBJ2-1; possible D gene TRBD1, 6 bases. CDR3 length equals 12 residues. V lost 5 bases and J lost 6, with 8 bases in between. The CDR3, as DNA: TGTGCCAGCAGTCTAGGGGGCAATGAGCAGTTCTTC. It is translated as CASSLGGNEQFF.

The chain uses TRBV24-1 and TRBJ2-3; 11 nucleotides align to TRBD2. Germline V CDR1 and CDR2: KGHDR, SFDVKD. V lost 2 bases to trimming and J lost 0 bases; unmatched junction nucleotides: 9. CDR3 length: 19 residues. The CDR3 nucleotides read TGTGCCACCAGTGATTCGTGGACTAGCGGGCGAGCTAGCACAGATACGCAGTATTTT. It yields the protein CATSDSWTSGRASTDTQYF.

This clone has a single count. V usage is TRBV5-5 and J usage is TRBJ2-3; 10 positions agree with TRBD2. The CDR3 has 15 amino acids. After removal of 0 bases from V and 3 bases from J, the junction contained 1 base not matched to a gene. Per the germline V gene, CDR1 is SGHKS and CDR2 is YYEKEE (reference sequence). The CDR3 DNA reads TGTGCCAGCAGCTTGGAACTAGCGGGGACAGATACGCAGTATTTT. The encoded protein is CASSLELAGTDTQYF. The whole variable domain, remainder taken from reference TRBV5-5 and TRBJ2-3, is DAGVTQSPTHLIKTRGQQVTLRCSPISGHKSVSWYQQVLGQGPQFIFQYYEKEERGRGNFPDRFSARQFPNYSSELNVNALLLGDSALYLCASSLELAGTDTQYFGPGTRLTVL.

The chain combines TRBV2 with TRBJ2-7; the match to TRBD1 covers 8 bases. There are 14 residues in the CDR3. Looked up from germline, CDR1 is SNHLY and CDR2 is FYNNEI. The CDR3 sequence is CGTAVGTGYYEQYF. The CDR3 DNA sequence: TGTGGTACAGCAGTCGGGACAGGTTACTACGAGCAGTACTTC.

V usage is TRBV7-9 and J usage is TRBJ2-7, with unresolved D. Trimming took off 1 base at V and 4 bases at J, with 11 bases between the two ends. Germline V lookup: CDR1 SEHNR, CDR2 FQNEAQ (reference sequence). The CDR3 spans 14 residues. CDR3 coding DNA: TGTGCCAGCAGCTTAGGGGCCCGGTCGTACGAGCAGTACTTC. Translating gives CASSLGARSYEQYF.

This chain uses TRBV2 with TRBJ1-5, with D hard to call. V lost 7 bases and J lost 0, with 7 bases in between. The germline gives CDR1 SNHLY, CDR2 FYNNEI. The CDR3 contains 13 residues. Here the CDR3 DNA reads TGTGCCAGCACCAGCAATAGCAATCAGCCCCAGCATTTT. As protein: CASTSNSNQPQHF. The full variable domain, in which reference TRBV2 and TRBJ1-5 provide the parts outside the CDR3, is EPEVTQTPSHQVTQMGQEVILRCVPISNHLYFYWYRQILGQKVEFLVSFYNNEISEKSEIFDDQFSVERPDGSNFTLKIRSTKLEDSAMYFCASTSNSNQPQHFGDGTRLSIL.

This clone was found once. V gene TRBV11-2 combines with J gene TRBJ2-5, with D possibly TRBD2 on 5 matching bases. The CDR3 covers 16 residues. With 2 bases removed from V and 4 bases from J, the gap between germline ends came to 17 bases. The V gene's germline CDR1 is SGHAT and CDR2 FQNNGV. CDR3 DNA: TGTGCCAGCAGCTTACCTCTTCGACGGAGGCTAGAGACCCAGTACTTC. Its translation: CASSLPLRRRLETQYF.

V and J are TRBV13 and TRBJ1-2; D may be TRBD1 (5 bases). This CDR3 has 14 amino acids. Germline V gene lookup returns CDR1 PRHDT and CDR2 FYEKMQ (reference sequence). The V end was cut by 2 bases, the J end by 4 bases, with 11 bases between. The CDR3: CASSLRDGLYGYTF. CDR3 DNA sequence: TGTGCCAGCAGCTTAAGGGACGGCCTCTATGGCTACACCTTC.

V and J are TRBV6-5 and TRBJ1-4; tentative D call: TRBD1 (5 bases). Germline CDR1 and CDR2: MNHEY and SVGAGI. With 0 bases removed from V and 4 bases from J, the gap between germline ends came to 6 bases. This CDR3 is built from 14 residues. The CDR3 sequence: CASSYSGDNEKLFF. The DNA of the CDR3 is TGTGCCAGCAGTTACTCAGGGGATAATGAAAAACTGTTTTTT.

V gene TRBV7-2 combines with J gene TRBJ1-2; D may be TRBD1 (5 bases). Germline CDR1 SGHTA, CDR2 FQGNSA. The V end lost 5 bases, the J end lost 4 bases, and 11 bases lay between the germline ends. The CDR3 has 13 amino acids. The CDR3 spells CASSPGTSYGYTF. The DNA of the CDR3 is TGTGCCAGCAGCCCCGGGACCTCCTATGGCTACACCTTC.

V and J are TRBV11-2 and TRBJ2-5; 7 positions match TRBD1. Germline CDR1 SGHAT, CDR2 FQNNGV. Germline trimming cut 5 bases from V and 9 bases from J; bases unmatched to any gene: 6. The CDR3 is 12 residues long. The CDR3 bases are TGTGCCAGCAGCAGGGACAGTCGGCCCCAGTACTTC. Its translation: CASSRDSRPQYF.

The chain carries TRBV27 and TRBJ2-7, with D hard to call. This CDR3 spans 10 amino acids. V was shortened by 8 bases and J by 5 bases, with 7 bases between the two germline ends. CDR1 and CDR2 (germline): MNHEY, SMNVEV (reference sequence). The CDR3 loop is CASGRDEQYF. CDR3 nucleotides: TGTGCCAGCGGCCGAGACGAGCAGTACTTC.

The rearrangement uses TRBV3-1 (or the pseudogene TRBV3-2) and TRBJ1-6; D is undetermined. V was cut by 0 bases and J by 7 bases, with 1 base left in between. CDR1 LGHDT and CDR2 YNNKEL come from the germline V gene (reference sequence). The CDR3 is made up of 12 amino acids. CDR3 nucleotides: TGTGCCAGCAGCCAAGAAAATTCACCCCTCCACTTT. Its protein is CASSQENSPLHF.

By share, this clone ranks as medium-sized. The CDR3 sequence: CASSPGTIQETQYF. The DNA for the CDR3 is TGTGCCAGCAGCCCAGGGACTATCCAAGAGACCCAGTACTTC. V and J are TRBV4-2 and TRBJ2-5, with 7 bases that match TRBD2. This CDR3 has 14 residues. Per the germline V gene, CDR1 is LGHNA and CDR2 is YNFKEQ. V dropped 4 bases and J dropped 1; count of bases not matched to a gene: 3.

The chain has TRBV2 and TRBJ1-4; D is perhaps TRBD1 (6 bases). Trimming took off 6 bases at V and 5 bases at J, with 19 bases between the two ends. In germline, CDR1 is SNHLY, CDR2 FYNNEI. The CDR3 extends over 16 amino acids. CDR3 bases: TGTGCCAGCAGACGCTCAGGAGGGACATCCAATGAAAAACTGTTTTTT. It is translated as CASRRSGGTSNEKLFF.

Written as DNA, the CDR3 is TGTGCCAGCAGCCAAGGGGGGATGGGCACCGGGGAGCTGTTTTTT. Protein sequence: CASSQGGMGTGELFF. V and J are TRBV3-1 (or the pseudogene TRBV3-2) and TRBJ2-2; D may be TRBD1 or TRBD2 (5 bases each). The CDR3 covers 15 residues. Germline CDR1 and CDR2: LGHDT and YNNKEL (reference sequence). Deletions cut 1 base from V and 4 bases from J, with 10 bases between.

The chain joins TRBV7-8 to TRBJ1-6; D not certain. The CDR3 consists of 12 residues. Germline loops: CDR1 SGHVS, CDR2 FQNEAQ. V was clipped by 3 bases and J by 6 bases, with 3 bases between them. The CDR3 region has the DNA TGTGCCAGCAGCTTGGGTAATTCACCCCTCCACTTT. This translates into CASSLGNSPLHF.

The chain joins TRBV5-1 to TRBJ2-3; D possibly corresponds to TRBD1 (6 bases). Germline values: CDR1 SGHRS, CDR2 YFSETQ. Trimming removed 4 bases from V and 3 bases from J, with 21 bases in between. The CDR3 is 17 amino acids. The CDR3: CASSLRLQGGRTDTQYF. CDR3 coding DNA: TGCGCCAGCAGCCTACGTCTACAGGGTGGAAGGACAGATACGCAGTATTTT.

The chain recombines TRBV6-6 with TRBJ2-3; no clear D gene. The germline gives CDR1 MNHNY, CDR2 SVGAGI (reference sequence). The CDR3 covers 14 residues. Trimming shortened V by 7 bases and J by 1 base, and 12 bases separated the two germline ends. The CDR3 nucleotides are TGTGCCAGCAACTCCCAATCCGGCACAGATACGCAGTATTTT. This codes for CASNSQSGTDTQYF.